The clone carrying this T cell receptor beta chain was seen only once. Antigen unknown. The data are from a study of cytomegalovirus exposure and HLA in healthy donors. Study-wide points: TCR beta V- and J-gene trimming was later associated with a missense DCLRE1C variant.

Both 60 Vbeta primers and 13 Jbeta primers went into the PCR. TCRdb's table, derived via immunoSEQ multiplex PCR, lists solely in-frame clones and lacks some. Among 100,000 to 150,000 clones listed, 80% were seen once. The ends lost 5 bases at V and 6 bases at J; junction bases unmatched: 7. The CDR3 extends over 16 amino acids. Looked up from germline, CDR1 is SGHTA and CDR2 is FQGTGA. The receptor's source is a middle-aged woman in good health and CMV-seronegative. Sequencing was done on a sample of PBMCs. The genes are TRBV7-3 and TRBJ2-1; TRBD2 matches 13 bases. The CDR3 here is CASSRTGTSGVNEQFF. CDR3 DNA: TGTGCCAGCAGCCGAACCGGGACTAGCGGGGTCAATGAGCAGTTCTTC.